This TCR beta chain came from a study of identical twins (dated by TCRdb to about 2016). Background for the entire study: To test whether fetal clonotypes persist, the study used deep sequencing on TCR alpha and beta repertoires from monozygotic twins, unrelated adults of various ages, and cord blood. To rule out contamination, the twin experiments were replicated at different times with different library preparation protocols.

The library was built by means of 5' RACE. Data came from an Illumina HiSeq 2000. Template switching added a universal primer binding site, and the final cDNA carried a unique molecular identifier that allowed TCR cDNA molecules to be counted accurately. Specific primers in the conserved constant-segment region were used to synthesize first-strand cDNA for the TCR alpha and beta chains. To control for contamination, every cDNA library carried two barcodes: a SMART-Mk sample barcode plus Illumina barcodes. TruSeq adapter sequences, together with Illumina sample barcodes, were added in two successive PCR steps. TCR alpha and beta cDNA libraries were sequenced on the Illumina HiSeq platform with custom primers. As for the original processing: Raw reads were processed with MiGEC to extract unique molecular identifiers, and MiXCR was used to determine CDR3 positions. Recombination models were inferred per individual with the repgenHMM and IGoR tools using an EM algorithm. Shared clonotype analysis was performed with the tcR package in R, normalizing sharing by the product of cloneset sizes. To study raw recombination free of thymic and clonal selection effects, out-of-frame nonproductive sequences were analyzed. Starting from the raw public reads, TCRdb applied fastp trimming at Q25, assembled clones with MiXCR and retained in-frame beta chains. Entries that share a CDR3 protein sequence are merged under the most common genes and DNA. What appears here as the V and J calls and clone size reflects TCRdb's work, not the paper's. The sample table records fewer than 500,000 distinct CDR3 sequences; approximately 24% of these occur just once. The top ten constitute 2.9% of the sample.

Every donor in the study was a healthy Caucasian. Three pairs of female monozygotic twins, all aged about 18 to 30 years, were included in the twin cohort. Positive isolation kits from Invitrogen were used to isolate CD4+ and CD8+ T cell populations. CDR1 and CDR2, looked up from the germline V gene, are SGHRS and YFSETQ. The CDR3 starts with the cysteine, ends with the phenylalanine, and has 17 residues. The CDR3 DNA has 51 bases and is translated from base 1. At the junction V is shortened by 1 base and J by 2 bases; bases outside the gene matches: 9. The paper's findings and limits, for the study overall: Invariant T cells such as MAIT and iNKT could partly confound zero-insertion analyses, although diverse VJ usage argued against such confounding for most clonotypes. Abundant cord blood beta clonotypes had fewer insertions, young adult naive repertoires showed a similar but weaker trend, and memory repertoires showed no such trend. The excess sharing between twins in beta out-of-frame sequences was weaker because fewer shared sequences reduced the signal-to-noise ratio. Compared with coincidental sharing between unrelated individuals, out-of-frame TCR alpha sequences shared between twins showed an excess of sequences with low generation probability. Because the same donors could not be followed over many years, the conclusions depended on cross-sectional statistical analysis. Recombination models systematically underestimated out-of-frame TCR alpha sharing in monozygotic twins but agreed with sharing between unrelated individuals.

Only a few counts were recorded for this clonotype. No antigen is known for it. No base quality information exists; no much larger clone differs at one position. The sample was also linked to a second study, of T cells expressing NK-cell markers. The second study's authors report: Eight donors provided sorted CD3+CD56+NKG2C+, CD3+CD56+NKG2C- and CD3+CD56-NKG2C+ T-cell subsets, whose TCR beta-chain repertoires were profiled. Of the eight sequenced donors, seven were found to be HCMV-seropositive and one was found to be HCMV-seronegative. To restrict sorting to alphabetaTCR-expressing T cells, an anti-gammadeltaTCR antibody was added in several experiments. In over five donors, the dominant CD3+CD56+NKG2C+ clonotypes were among the top 10 CD8+ clonotypes and accounted for roughly 1.0-7.0% of CD8+ T cells. Those dominant clonotypes were again the most abundant among CD3+CD56-NKG2C+ cells in a handful of donors, at about 28.3-65%. Whether the expanded NKG2C-expressing T cell clones were specific for HCMV antigens remained unclear. All eight donors whose samples were sequenced were randomly selected healthy volunteers, three of them men and five women. HCMV-specific IgG was detected in serum with a commercial ELISA kit to determine HCMV serostatus. Reads were demultiplexed and grouped by UMI with MIGEC, and clonotypes were assembled and quantified with MiTCR. To exclude erroneous sequences, any TCR cDNA sequence not supported by at least two reads was discarded. The tcR package was used for downstream repertoire analysis, and clonotypes were matched between fractions using CDR3 nucleotide sequence together with V segment. VDJmatch was used to annotate antigen specificity against VDJdb, with one amino acid substitution allowed in CDR3.

The V gene is TRBV5-1 and the J gene is TRBJ2-7, and TRBD2 aligns with 10 junction nucleotides. The clonotype originates from a woman under 30 in good health. Sequencing was carried out using CD4+ T cells sorted from blood. Here the CDR3 is given as CASSLLPSGGLTYEQYF. The DNA is TGCGCCAGCAGCTTGCTCCCTAGCGGGGGCCTTACCTACGAGCAGTACTTC.